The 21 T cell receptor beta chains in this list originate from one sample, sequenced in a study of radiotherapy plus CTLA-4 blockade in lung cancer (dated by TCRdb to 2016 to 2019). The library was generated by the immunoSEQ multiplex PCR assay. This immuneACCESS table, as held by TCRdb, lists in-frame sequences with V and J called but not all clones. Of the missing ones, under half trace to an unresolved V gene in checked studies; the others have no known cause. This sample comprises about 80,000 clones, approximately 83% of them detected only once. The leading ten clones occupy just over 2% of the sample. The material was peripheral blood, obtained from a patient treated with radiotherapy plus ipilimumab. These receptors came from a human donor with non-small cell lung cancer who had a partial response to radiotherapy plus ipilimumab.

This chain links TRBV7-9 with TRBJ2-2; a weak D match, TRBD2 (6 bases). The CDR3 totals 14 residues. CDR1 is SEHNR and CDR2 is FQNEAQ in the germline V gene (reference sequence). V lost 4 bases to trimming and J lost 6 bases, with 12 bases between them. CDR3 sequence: CASSWRLVPGELFF. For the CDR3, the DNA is TGTGCCAGCAGCTGGAGACTAGTTCCCGGGGAGCTGTTTTTT.

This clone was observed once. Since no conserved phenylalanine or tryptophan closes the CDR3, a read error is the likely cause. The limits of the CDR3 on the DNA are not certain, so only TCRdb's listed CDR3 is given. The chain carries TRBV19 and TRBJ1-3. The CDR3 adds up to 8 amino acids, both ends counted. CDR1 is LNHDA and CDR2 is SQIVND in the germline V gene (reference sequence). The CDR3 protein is CASRVTPG.

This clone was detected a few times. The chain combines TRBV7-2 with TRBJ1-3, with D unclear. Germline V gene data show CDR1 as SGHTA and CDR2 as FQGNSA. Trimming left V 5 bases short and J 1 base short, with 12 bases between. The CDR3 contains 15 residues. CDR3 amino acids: CASSHERVSGNTIYF. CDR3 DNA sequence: TGTGCCAGCAGCCACGAGAGGGTGTCTGGAAACACCATATATTTT.

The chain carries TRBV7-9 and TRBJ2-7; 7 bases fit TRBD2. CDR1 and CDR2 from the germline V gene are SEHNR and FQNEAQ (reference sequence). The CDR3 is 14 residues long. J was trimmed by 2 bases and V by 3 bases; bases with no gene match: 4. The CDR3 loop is CASSLSGGAYEQYF. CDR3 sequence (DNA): TGTGCCAGCAGCTTGTCGGGAGGTGCCTACGAGCAGTACTTC.

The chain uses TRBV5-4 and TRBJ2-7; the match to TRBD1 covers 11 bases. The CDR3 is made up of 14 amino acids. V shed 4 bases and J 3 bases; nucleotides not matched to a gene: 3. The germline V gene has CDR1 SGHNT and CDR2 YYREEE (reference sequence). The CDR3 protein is CASSQGQGDYEQYF. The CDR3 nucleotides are TGTGCCAGCAGCCAGGGACAGGGGGACTACGAGCAGTACTTC. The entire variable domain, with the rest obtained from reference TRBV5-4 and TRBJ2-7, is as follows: ETGVTQSPTHLIKTRGQQVTLRCSSQSGHNTVSWYQQALGQGPQFIFQYYREEENGRGNFPPRFSGLQFPNYSSELNVNALELDDSALYLCASSQGQGDYEQYFGPGTRLTVT.

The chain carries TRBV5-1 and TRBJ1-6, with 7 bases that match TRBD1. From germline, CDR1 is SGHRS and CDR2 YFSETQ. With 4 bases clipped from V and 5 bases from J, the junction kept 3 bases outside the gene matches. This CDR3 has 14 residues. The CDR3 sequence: CASSEGTDNSPLHF. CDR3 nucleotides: TGCGCCAGCAGCGAGGGGACAGATAATTCACCCCTCCACTTT.

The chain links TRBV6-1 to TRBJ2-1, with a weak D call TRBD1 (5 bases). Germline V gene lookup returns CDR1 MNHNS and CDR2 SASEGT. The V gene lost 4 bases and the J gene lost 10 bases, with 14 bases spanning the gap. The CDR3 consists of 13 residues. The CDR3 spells CASSGQTLGEQFF. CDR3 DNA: TGTGCCAGCAGTGGACAGACTTTGGGGGAGCAGTTCTTC.

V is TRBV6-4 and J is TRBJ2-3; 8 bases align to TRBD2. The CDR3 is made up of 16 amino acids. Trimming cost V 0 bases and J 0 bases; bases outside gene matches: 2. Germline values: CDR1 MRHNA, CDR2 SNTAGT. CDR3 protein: CASSDSTSASTDTQYF. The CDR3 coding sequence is TGTGCCAGCAGTGACTCGACTAGCGCTAGCACAGATACGCAGTATTTT.

Here the CDR3 DNA reads TGTGCCAGCAGTGACCCCCTGTCGAACTATGGCTACACCTTC. Protein product: CASSDPLSNYGYTF. The rearrangement joins TRBV6-1 to TRBJ1-2; D remains unclear. Trimming pared 3 bases from V and 2 bases from J, leaving 10 bases between. Germline V gene data show CDR1 as MNHNS and CDR2 as SASEGT. This CDR3 spans 14 amino acids.

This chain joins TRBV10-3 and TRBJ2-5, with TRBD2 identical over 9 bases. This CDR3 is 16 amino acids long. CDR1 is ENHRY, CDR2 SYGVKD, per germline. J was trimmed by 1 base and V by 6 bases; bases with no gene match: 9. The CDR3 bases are TGTGCCATCAGGGGGGATAGCGGGAGAGGCCAAGAGACCCAGTACTTC. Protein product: CAIRGDSGRGQETQYF.

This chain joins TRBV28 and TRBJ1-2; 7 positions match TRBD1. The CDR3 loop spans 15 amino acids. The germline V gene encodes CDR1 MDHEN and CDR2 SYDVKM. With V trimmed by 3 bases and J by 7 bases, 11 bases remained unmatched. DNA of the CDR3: TGTGCCAGCAGTTTTAAGTCCAGACAGGGTGGTGGCTACACCTTC. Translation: CASSFKSRQGGGYTF.

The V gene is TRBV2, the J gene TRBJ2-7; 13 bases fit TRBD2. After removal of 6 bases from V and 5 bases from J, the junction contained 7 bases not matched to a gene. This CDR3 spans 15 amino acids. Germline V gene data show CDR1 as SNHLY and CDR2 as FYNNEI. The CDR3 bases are TGTGCCAGCAGCCCTGGACTAGCGGGAGAACACGAGCAGTACGTC. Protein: CASSPGLAGEHEQYV.

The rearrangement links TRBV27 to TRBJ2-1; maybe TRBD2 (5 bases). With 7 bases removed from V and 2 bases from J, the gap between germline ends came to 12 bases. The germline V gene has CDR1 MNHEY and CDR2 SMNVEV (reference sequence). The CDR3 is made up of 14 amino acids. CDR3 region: CASMEDGTYNEQFF. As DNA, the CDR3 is TGTGCCAGCATGGAGGACGGTACCTACAATGAGCAGTTCTTC.

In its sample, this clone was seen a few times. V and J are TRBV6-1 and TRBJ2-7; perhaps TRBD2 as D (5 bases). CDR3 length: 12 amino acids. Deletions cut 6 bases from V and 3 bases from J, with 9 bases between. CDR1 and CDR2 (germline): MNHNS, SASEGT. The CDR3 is CASSLDFYEQYF. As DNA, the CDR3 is TGTGCCAGCAGCCTGGACTTCTACGAGCAGTACTTC.

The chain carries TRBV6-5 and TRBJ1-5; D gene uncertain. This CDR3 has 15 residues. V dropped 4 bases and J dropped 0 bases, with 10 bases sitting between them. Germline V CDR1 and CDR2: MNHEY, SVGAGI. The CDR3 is CASSLKAYSNQPQHF. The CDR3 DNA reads TGTGCCAGCAGTTTAAAAGCGTATAGCAATCAGCCCCAGCATTTT.

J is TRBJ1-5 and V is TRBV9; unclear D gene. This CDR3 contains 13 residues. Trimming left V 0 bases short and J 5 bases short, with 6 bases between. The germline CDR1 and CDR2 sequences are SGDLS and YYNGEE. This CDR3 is CASSVDRDQPQHF. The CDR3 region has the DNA TGTGCCAGCAGCGTAGACCGCGATCAGCCCCAGCATTTT.

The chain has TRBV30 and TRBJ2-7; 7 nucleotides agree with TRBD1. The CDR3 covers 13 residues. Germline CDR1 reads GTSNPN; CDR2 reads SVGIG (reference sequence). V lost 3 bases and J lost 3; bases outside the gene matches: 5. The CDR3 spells CAWREQGSYEQYV. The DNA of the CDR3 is TGTGCCTGGAGAGAACAGGGGAGCTACGAGCAGTACGTC.

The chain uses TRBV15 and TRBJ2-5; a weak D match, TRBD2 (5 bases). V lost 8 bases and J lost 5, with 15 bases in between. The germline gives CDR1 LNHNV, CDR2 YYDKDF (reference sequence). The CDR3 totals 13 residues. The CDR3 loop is CATRLPGIETQYF. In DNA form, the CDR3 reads TGTGCCACCCGTTTGCCGGGGATTGAGACCCAGTACTTC.

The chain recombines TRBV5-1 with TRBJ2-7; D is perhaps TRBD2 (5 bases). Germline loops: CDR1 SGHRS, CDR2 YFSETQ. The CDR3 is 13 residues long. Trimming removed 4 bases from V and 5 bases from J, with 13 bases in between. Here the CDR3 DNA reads TGCGCCAGCAGCCTCAGATTTAGCGACGAGCAGTACTTC. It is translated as CASSLRFSDEQYF.

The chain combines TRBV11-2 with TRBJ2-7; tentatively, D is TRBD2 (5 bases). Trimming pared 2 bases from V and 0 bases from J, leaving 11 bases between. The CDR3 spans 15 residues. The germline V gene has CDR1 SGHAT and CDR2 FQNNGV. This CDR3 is CASSLYAGSSYEQYF. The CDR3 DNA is TGTGCCAGCAGCTTATATGCGGGTAGCTCCTACGAGCAGTACTTC.

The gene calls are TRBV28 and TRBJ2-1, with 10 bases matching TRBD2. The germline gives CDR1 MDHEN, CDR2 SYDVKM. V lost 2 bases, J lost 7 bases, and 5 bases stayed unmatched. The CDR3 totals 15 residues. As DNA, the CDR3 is TGTGCCAGCAGTTTAGGGACTAGCGCCCGAAATGAGCAGTTCTTC. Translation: CASSLGTSARNEQFF.